This T cell receptor beta chain was observed in a study of blood T cell repertoires in COVID-19. This clone came up a few times. Generated by immunoSEQ multiplex PCR, the TCRdb table keeps only in-frame clones and is missing some. In the table there are fewer than 200,000 clones, about 83% of which are singletons. The CDR3 covers 13 residues. Germline CDR1 and CDR2: MNHEY and SVGEGT. Between the trimmed V and J ends, which lost 5 bases and 5 bases, there was a span of 12 bases. The receptor was isolated from a man in his forties who had recovered from COVID-19. Sequenced: peripheral blood. The rearrangement links TRBV6-2 or TRBV6-3 to TRBJ2-5; the D gene is possibly TRBD2 (5 bases). The CDR3 nucleotides are TGTGCCAGCAGTCCCTTTCAGCGGGAGACCCAGTACTTC. This sequence encodes CASSPFQRETQYF.